This T cell receptor (beta chain) was sequenced in a study of Ad26.COV2.S vaccination and SARS-CoV-2 variants. About the study: Into the muscle, Ad26.COV2.S was dosed once or twice, 56 days apart.

Germline-derived CDR1 and CDR2 are SGDLS and YYNGEE. V lost 4 bases to trimming and J lost 4 bases, with 16 bases between them. The CDR3 sequence is 15 residues long. Study-level findings and limits: Total responses of T cells may have been underestimated by the analyses of TCR breadth and depth.

As to this clone: The antigen is not known.

Treatment meaning: roughly 20 received Ad26.COV2.S at low or high dose, single or two shots; 5 received placebo; per-sample allocation not given. All samples were drawn on day 63, counting from the first vaccine or placebo injection. Using immunoSEQ multiplex PCR, the repertoire was profiled, and TCRdb retains in-frame clones only, with some absent. The data show a few hundred thousand clones, roughly 88% seen once. This sample comprised peripheral blood, obtained in a trial of Ad26.COV2.S vaccine versus placebo. V gene TRBV9 combines with J gene TRBJ2-3, with D uncertain. This sequence was found in a person aged 18 to 65 who received the Ad26.COV2.S COVID-19 vaccine or a placebo. The CDR3 DNA reads TGTGCCAGCAGCCTAGAAGGCAGTGCTGCAGATACGCAGTATTTT. Protein sequence: CASSLEGSAADTQYF.